The clone carrying this T cell receptor beta chain came up once. Its target is not known. These data originate in a study of shared clonotypes between healthy human individuals. Deep-level settings were used for running the assay. Measured with immunoSEQ multiplex PCR; TCRdb has only the in-frame clones, and not every one. The sample consists of about 1.1 million clones, 70% to 85% of them appearing once. Germline V gives CDR1 WNHNN, CDR2 SYGVQD (reference sequence). This CDR3 spans 12 amino acids. Trimming stripped 7 bases from V and 6 bases from J, with 13 bases between. Study-level results: A handful of donors shared around 5.1% of their naive CD4 clonotypes. It was only blood that was sampled, and tissue repertoires likely differ. In general, naive subsets displayed greater estimated richness than memory subsets did.

The TCR originated in a man aged 18 to 35 in good health. Some clones in this sample may be carry-over from other donors' samples. The rearrangement uses TRBV10-1 and TRBJ2-7, with D perhaps TRBD1 or TRBD2 (5 bases each). The sequenced material came from memory CD4+ T cells from PBMCs. The subset is: CD45RA-negative fraction. The CDR3 DNA reads TGCGCCAGCACCGGACCCGGGGCCGAGCAGTACTTC. Protein: CASTGPGAEQYF.